These T cell receptor beta chains were read from a single sample in a study of T cell changes during pregnancy in multiple sclerosis. TCRdb keeps only in-frame clones here, not all; method: immunoSEQ multiplex PCR. The sample holds some 50,000 clones, 90% to 95% seen once. The sequenced sample was CD4+ T cells from peripheral blood mononuclear cells, obtained in the second trimester of pregnancy. The receptors here all came from a female donor with multiple sclerosis, enrolled in a pregnancy study. Each CDR3 is given with its conserved first and last residue. Each record gives: J gene, clone size, D gene, V gene, CDR3 DNA, CDR3 protein. The D gene is left open where the match is weak. Clone sizes are given selectively: once, few, many, or a class where the clone is expanded.

TRBJ1-4 once TRBD1 TRBV28 TGTGCCAGCAGTTTAGCCACAGGGGCAACTAATGAAAAACTGTTTTTT CASSLATGATNEKLFF
TRBJ2-3 NA TRBD2 TRBV11-3 TGTGCCAGCAGCCCGGGGGGTCAGGGTGGAACAGATACGCAGTATTTT CASSPGGQGGTDTQYF
TRBJ1-6 few NA TRBV27 TGTGCCAGCAGAGAGAGACCAGGGTTAAGGGGTTCACCCCTCCACTTT CASRERPGLRGSPLHF
TRBJ2-3 once TRBD2 TRBV6-1 TGTGCCAGTCTTAGCGGGGGGGCAAGGGATACGCAGTATTTT CASLSGGARDTQYF
TRBJ1-1 once NA TRBV18 TGTGCCAGCTCACCGCTTAGGGAGGGTGGGACCACTGAAGCTTTCTTT CASSPLREGGTTEAFF
TRBJ2-2 NA NA TRBV11-2 TGTGCCAGCAGCTTGGGCAGTGGGGAGCTGTTTTTT CASSLGSGELFF
TRBJ2-5 NA NA TRBV6-1 TGTGCCAGCAGTGACGGGAAAGAGACCCAGTACTTC CASSDGKETQYF
TRBJ1-5 NA NA TRBV23-1 TGCGCCAGCCCGGGAAGGGACAATCAGCCCCAGCATTTT CASPGRDNQPQHF
TRBJ2-3 NA NA TRBV25-1 TGTGCCAGCAGTCCCGGTCAGGCGAGTGGCACAGATACGCAGTATTTT CASSPGQASGTDTQYF
TRBJ1-2 NA NA TRBV27 TGTGCCAGCAGTTTATGGGCCAGTGATAACTATGGCTACACCTTC CASSLWASDNYGYTF
TRBJ2-3 NA TRBD2 TRBV9 TGTGCCAGCAGCGACGCGGGGGGGCCAGATACGCAGTATTTT CASSDAGGPDTQYF
TRBJ1-1 NA NA TRBV27 TGTGCCAGCAGTTCATCGGGGGCCGGGAACACTGAAGCTTTCTTT CASSSSGAGNTEAFF
TRBJ1-2 NA NA TRBV19 TGTGCCAGTAGTTCTCTGCCCGGCAGACGAGGTGGCTACACCTTC CASSSLPGRRGGYTF
TRBJ1-1 few NA TRBV29-1 TGCAGCGTTGTCCCGGTAGTTGAAGCTTTCTTT CSVVPVVEAFF
TRBJ2-3 NA NA TRBV9 TGTGCCAGCAAGCCTAGCTGGAGTACAGATACGCAGTATTTT CASKPSWSTDTQYF
TRBJ2-5 NA NA TRBV7-9 TGTGCCAGCAGCTTAGAGGGTAGCGGCCAGACCCAGTACTTC CASSLEGSGQTQYF
TRBJ2-7 NA NA TRBV5-1 TGCGCCAGCAGCTTGGAGTCGTTGGGGCCGGGGGGCGCCTACGAGCAGTACTTC CASSLESLGPGGAYEQYF
TRBJ1-1 NA TRBD1 TRBV7-9 TGTGCCAGCAGCTCGCTACCGGGACAGGGGGGAACTGAAGCTTTCTTT CASSSLPGQGGTEAFF
TRBJ1-2 NA NA TRBV28 TGTGCCAGCGAGGGTAACTATGGCTACACCTTC CASEGNYGYTF
TRBJ2-3 once TRBD2 TRBV18 TGTGCCAGCTCACCGTGGGGGGCCGGTAGCGGGAAGGCAGATACGCAGTATTTT CASSPWGAGSGKADTQYF
TRBJ2-5 NA NA TRBV6-1 TGTGCCAGCAGTCCACAAGAGACCCAGTACTTC CASSPQETQYF
TRBJ2-1 once TRBD2 TRBV18 TGTGCCAGCTCACCGCTGAGGACTAGCGGGGTTGCCTACAATGAGCAGTTCTTC CASSPLRTSGVAYNEQFF
TRBJ2-7 NA NA TRBV10-3 TGTGCCATCAGGAGGGGGAGCGATTACGAGCAGTACTTC CAIRRGSDYEQYF